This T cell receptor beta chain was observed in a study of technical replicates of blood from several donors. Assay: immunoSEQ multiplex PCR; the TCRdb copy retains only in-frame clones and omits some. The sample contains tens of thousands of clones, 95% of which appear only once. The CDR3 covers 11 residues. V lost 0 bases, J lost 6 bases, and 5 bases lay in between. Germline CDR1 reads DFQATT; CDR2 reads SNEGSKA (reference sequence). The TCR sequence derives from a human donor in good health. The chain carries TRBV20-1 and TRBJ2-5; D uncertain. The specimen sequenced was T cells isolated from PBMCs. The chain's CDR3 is CSARDRKTQYF. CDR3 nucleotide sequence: TGCAGTGCTAGAGATAGAAAGACCCAGTACTTC.